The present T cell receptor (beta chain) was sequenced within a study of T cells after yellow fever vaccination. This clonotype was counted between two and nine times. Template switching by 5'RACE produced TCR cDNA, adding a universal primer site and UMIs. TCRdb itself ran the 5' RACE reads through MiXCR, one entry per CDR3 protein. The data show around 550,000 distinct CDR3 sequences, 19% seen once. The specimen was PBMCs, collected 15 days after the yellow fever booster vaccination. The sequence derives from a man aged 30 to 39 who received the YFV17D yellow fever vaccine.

CDR3 coding DNA: TGTGCCAGCAGTGAGGAGCGGGAGCTAACCCCGACGCAGTATTTT. Protein: CASSEERELTPTQYF. The J gene is TRBJ2-3, the V gene TRBV25-1, with 8 positions matching TRBD2. This CDR3 has 15 residues. V dropped 3 bases and J dropped 9; count of bases not matched to a gene: 11. Germline V lookup: CDR1 MGHDK, CDR2 SYGVNS.